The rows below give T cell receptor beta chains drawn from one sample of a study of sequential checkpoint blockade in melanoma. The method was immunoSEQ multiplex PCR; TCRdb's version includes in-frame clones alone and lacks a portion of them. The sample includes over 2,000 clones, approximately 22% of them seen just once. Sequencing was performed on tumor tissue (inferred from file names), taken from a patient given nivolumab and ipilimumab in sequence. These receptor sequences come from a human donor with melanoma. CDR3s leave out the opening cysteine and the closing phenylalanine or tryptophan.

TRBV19 ASSGTGEAF
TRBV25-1 ASSLGTNYGYT
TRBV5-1 ASSLDPGRGETQY
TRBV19 ASSITQGGYGYT
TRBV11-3 ASSKGGTNTEAF
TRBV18 ASSPPGQGGTEAF
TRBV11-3 ASSLLNSGGSNGELF
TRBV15 ATSREQGRVGYT
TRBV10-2 ASNTGNAEAF
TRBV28 ASRGRQNNQPQH
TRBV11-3 ASSPFPELRSNQPQH
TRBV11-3 ASTWGSKSYEQY
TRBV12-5 ASGLVGLSGNTIY
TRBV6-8 ASSSLGARGYT
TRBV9 ASSPPLPTEAF
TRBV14 ATSWGAGTGTEAF
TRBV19 ASSMAGLAGEQF
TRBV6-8 ASTPQGQGYT
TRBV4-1 ASSHPVGTGELF
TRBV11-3 ASSLEVGWEKLF
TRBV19 ASSIDLQTGGKGYT
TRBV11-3 ASTKIGQGAYGYT
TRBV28 ASTRGQGASQPQH
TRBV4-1 ASSQEFRPPYNEQF
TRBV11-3 ASSPGGINQPQH
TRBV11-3 ASSLMGVMNTEAF
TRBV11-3 ASSSRDRSYNEQF
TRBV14 ASSPWSNEQF
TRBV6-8 ASSLDPGPRDQPQH
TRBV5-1 ASSVSGTDYNEQF
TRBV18 ASSPPHVNGYT
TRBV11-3 ASSHTGTSNTEAF
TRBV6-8 AISVSSNEQF
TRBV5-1 ASGPSGTNYNEQF
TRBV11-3 ASSRDGSSYNEQF
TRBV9 ASMKSAESNQPQH
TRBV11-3 ASSDRDSSLLNEQF
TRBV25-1 APLPQLNTEAF
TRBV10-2 ASSGVDYSGNTIY
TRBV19 ASSMSNGGTLETQY
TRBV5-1 ASSLEGSGWETQY
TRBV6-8 ASSNPVGTGGYEQF
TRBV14 ASSLGPRGLNTEAF
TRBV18 ASSPDPYSNYGYT
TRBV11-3 ASSLGWGANTEAF
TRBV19 ASHVSGANVLT
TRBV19 ASSIDRGTKTQY
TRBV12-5 ASKQSNYGYT
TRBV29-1 SVAARGRIYGYT
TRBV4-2 ASGGGQRNTIY